Included here is one T cell receptor beta chain sequence, with context. Genomic DNA per cell subset filled all wells of several immunoSEQ plates. Libraries were prepared by immunoSEQ multiplex PCR; TCRdb keeps only in-frame clonotypes and omits some of them. The top ten clones hold around 1.5% of a sample with about 1 million clones, more than 65% of them seen once. These data originate in a study of shared clonotypes between healthy human individuals. Study at large: CD4 naive cells filled three plates per donor, CD4 memory three, CD8 naive two and CD8 memory one.

Caucasian adults residing in Nashville, Tennessee made up all the donors. The V end lost 7 bases, the J end lost 0 bases, and 12 bases lay between the germline ends. The germline V gene has CDR1 SNHLY and CDR2 FYNNEI. The CDR3 consists of 14 residues. The rearrangement links TRBV2 to TRBJ1-1; D unclear. The receptor's source is a man younger than 30 in good health. Sequenced material: memory CD4+ T cells sorted from blood. The subset here: CD45RA-negative fraction. Here the CDR3 DNA reads TGTGCCAGCAACGGAGGGATCATGAACACTGAAGCTTTCTTT. Its translation: CASNGGIMNTEAFF.